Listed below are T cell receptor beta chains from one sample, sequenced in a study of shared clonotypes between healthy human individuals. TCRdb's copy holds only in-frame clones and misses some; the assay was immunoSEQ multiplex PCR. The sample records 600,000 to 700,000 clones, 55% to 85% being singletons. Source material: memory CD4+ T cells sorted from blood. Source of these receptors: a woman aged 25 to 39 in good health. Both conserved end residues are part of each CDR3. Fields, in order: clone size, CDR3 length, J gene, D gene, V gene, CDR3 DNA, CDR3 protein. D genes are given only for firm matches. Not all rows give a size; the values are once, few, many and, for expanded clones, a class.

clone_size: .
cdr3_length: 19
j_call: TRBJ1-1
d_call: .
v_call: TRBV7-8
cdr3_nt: TGTGCCAGCAGCTTAGAACACCAGGGATCGGCTGGCACGAACACTGAAGCTTTCTTT
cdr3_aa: CASSLEHQGSAGTNTEAFF

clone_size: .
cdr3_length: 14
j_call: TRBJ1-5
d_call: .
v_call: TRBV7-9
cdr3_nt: TGTGCCAGCAGCTCCCCCGGAGTCAATCAGCCCCAGCATTTT
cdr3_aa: CASSSPGVNQPQHF

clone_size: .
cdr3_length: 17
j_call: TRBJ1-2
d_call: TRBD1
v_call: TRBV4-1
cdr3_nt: TGCGCCAGCAGCCAAGCCATACAGGACAGGGTCGACTATGGCTACACCTTC
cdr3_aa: CASSQAIQDRVDYGYTF

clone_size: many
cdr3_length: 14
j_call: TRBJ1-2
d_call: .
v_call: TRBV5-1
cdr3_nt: TGCGCCAGCAGCTTGGTAGGCGCCGACTATGGCTACACCTTC
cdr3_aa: CASSLVGADYGYTF

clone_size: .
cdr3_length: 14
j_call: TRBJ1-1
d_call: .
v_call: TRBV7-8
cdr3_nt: TGTGCCAGCAGTAACAGCAGATTGAACACTGAAGCTTTCTTT
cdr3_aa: CASSNSRLNTEAFF

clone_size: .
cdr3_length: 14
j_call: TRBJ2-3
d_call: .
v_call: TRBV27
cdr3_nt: TGTGCCAGCAGTCCACTCCAGGGGTCAGATACGCAGTATTTT
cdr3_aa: CASSPLQGSDTQYF

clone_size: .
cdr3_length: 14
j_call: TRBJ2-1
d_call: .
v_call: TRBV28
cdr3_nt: TGTGCCAGCAGTTCCCCAGACAGACTCATACCGCAGTTCTTC
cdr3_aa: CASSSPDRLIPQFF

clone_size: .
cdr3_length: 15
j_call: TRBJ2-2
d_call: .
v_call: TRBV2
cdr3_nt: TGTGCCAGCAGTGAGTCGGGCCAGAACACCGGGGAGCTGTTTTTT
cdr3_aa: CASSESGQNTGELFF

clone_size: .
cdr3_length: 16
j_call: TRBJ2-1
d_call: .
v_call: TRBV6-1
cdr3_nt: TGTGCCAGCAGTGAAGGAGGGTACCGAGTCTACAATGAGCAGTTCTTC
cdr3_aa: CASSEGGYRVYNEQFF

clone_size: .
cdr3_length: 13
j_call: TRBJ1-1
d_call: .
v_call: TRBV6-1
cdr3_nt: TGTGCCAGCAGTCAGGTCCGGTCCACTGAAGCTTTCTTT
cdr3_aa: CASSQVRSTEAFF

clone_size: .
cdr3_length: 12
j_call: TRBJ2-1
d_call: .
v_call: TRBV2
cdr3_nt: TGTGCCAGCAGTGGGCAGAGCGATGAGCAGTTCTTC
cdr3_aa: CASSGQSDEQFF

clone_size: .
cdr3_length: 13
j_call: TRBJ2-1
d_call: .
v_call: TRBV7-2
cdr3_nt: TGTGCCAGCAGCTTACTCTCCTTCCATGAGCAGTTCTTC
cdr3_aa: CASSLLSFHEQFF

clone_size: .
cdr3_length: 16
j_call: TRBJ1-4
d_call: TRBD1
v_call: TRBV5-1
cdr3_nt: TGCGCCAGCAGCCAAGGGACAGGTGGCTATAATGAAAAACTGTTTTTT
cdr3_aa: CASSQGTGGYNEKLFF

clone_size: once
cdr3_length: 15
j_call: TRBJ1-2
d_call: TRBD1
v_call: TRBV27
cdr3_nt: TGTGCCAGCAGTTTTAGTAGGGACAGGGATGGGGGCTACACCTTC
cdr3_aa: CASSFSRDRDGGYTF

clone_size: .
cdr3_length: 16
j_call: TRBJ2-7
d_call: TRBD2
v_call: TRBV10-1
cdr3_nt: TGCGCCAGCAGTCCGGAGGCAGGGTCTGGGACTACCGAGCAGTACTTC
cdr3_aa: CASSPEAGSGTTEQYF

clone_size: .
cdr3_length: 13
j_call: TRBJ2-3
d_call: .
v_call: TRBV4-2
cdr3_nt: TGTGCCAGCAGCCAAGATCAGGGAGATACGCAGTATTTT
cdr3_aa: CASSQDQGDTQYF

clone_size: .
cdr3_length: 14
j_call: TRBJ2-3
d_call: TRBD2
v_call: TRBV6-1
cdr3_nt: TGTGCCAGCACGGCGGGAGTGAGGACAGATACGCAGTATTTT
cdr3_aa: CASTAGVRTDTQYF

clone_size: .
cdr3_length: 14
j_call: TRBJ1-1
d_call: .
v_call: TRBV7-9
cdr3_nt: TGTGCCAGCAGCCAGACCGGGCCGAACACTGAAGCTTTCTTT
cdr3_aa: CASSQTGPNTEAFF

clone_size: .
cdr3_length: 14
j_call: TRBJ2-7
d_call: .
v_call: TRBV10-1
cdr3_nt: TGCGCCACCTCCTTTCAGGGGAACTCCGACGAGCAGTACTTC
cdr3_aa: CATSFQGNSDEQYF

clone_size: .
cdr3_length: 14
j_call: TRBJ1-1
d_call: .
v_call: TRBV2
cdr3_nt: TGTGCCAGCAGTGAACTCGCTAACAGCCAGAAGGCTTTCTTT
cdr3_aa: CASSELANSQKAFF

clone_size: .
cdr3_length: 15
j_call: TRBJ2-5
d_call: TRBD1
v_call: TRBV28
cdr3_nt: TGTGCCAGCAGTCGTATTGGGACAGATAAAGAGACCCAGTACTTC
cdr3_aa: CASSRIGTDKETQYF

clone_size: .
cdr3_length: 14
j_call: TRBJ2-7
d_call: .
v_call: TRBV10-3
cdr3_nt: TGTGCCATCAGTCGGGAGACAGGTTCCTACGAGCAGTACTTC
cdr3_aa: CAISRETGSYEQYF

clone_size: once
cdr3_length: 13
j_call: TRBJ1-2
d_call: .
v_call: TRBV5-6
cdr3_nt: TGTGCCAGCAGCTTGGGGCGATGGGGTGGCTACACCTTC
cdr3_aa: CASSLGRWGGYTF

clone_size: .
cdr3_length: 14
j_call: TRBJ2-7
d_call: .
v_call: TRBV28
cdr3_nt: TGTGCCAGCAGTTTATCGGGACCCAACTACGAGCAGTACTTC
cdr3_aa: CASSLSGPNYEQYF

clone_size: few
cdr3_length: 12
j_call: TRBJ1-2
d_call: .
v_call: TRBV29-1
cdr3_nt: TGCAGCGCACCTGAACAGCCCTATGGCTACACCTTC
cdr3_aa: CSAPEQPYGYTF

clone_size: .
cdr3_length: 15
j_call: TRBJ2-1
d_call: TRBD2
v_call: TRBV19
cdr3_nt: TGTGCCAGTAGCCTCGGGACTAGCGGTTACAATGAGCAGTTCTTC
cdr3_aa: CASSLGTSGYNEQFF

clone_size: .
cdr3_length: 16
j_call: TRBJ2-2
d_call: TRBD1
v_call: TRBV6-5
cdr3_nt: TGTGCCAGCAGTTCCCCGGGACAGGGATCCACCGGGGAGCTGTTTTTT
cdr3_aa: CASSSPGQGSTGELFF

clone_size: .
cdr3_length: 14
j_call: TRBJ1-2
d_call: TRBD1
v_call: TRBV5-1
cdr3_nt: TGCGCCAGCAGCTTGGGGGAGACAGGGATGGGCTACACCTTC
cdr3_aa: CASSLGETGMGYTF

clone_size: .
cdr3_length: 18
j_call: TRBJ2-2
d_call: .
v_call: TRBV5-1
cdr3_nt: TGCGCCAGCAGCTTGGCCGTGGCCTCTTTAATGAACACCGGGGAGCTGTTTTTT
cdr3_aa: CASSLAVASLMNTGELFF